These 14 T cell receptor beta chains were sequenced from one sample in a study of identical twins. TCRdb reanalysed the 5' RACE reads using MiXCR and keeps one entry per CDR3 protein. The repertoire holds 500,000 to 700,000 distinct CDR3 sequences, about 7.1% seen once, with 1.6% in the top ten. This sample also appeared in a second study, on yellow fever vaccine responses in identical twins.

What was sequenced was PBMCs. The receptors originated from a woman between 18 and 29 years old in good health.

This clonotype was detected a few times. The gene calls are TRBV5-1 and TRBJ2-6, with 9 bases matching TRBD1. Trimming took 4 bases from V and 0 from J; bases not matched to a gene: 8. CDR3 length: 18 residues. Germline V gives CDR1 SGHRS, CDR2 YFSETQ. The CDR3 loop is CASSGGQGTTSGANVLTF. CDR3 bases: TGCGCCAGCAGCGGAGGACAGGGGACCACCTCTGGGGCCAACGTCCTGACTTTC.

This clonotype occurred many times. V usage is TRBV7-9 and J usage is TRBJ2-7; TRBD2 matches 10 bases. Trimming removed 4 bases from V and 7 bases from J; junction bases left unmatched: 4. The CDR3 has 13 amino acids. In germline, CDR1 is SEHNR, CDR2 FQNEAQ (reference sequence). CDR3 nucleotide sequence: TGTGCCAGCAGCTACGGGACTAGCGAAGAGCAGTACGTC. Its protein product is CASSYGTSEEQYV.

This rearrangement joins TRBV7-2 to TRBJ1-5; D ambiguous. Trimming took off 2 bases at V and 0 bases at J, with 8 bases between the two ends. The CDR3 consists of 15 residues. CDR1 SGHTA and CDR2 FQGNSA come from the germline V gene. This CDR3 is CASSLFSYSNQPQHF. The CDR3 DNA sequence: TGTGCCAGCAGCTTATTTTCATATAGCAATCAGCCCCAGCATTTT. The full variable domain, completed using reference TRBV7-2 and TRBJ1-5, is GAGVSQSPSNKVTEKGKDVELRCDPISGHTALYWYRQSLGQGLEFLIYFQGNSAPDKSGLPSDRFSAERTGGSVSTLTIQRTQQEDSAVYLCASSLFSYSNQPQHFGDGTRLSIL.

V is TRBV9 and J is TRBJ2-3; TRBD1 is a possible D gene (7 bases). The CDR3 covers 16 residues. V gave up 3 bases and J gave up 4 bases, with 18 bases separating them. The germline gives CDR1 SGDLS, CDR2 YYNGEE. CDR3 in amino acids: CASSGMGQTSPDTQYF. CDR3 sequence (DNA): TGTGCCAGCAGCGGGATGGGACAGACTAGTCCAGATACGCAGTATTTT. Combining the CDR3 with reference TRBV9 and TRBJ2-3 gives the whole variable domain DSGVTQTPKHLITATGQRVTLRCSPRSGDLSVYWYQQSLDQGLQFLIQYYNGEERAKGNILERFSAQQFPDLHSELNLSSLELGDSALYFCASSGMGQTSPDTQYFGPGTRLTVL.

The sample holds a few counts of this clonotype. The chain couples TRBV28 to TRBJ1-6; D gene ambiguous. With 3 bases removed from V and 4 bases from J, the gap between germline ends came to 7 bases. Germline V lookup: CDR1 MDHEN, CDR2 SYDVKM. The CDR3 consists of 14 residues. Written as DNA, the CDR3 is TGTGCCAGCAGTTTTATGGCGTATAATTCACCCCTCCACTTT. This sequence encodes CASSFMAYNSPLHF.

V and J are TRBV6-2 or TRBV6-3 and TRBJ2-7, with D possibly being TRBD2 (5 bases). Germline CDR1 MNHEY, CDR2 SVGEGT. This CDR3 spans 17 amino acids. Trimming pared 0 bases from V and 0 bases from J, leaving 15 bases between. The CDR3 loop reads CASSYSVTGVFSYEQYF. For the CDR3, the DNA is TGTGCCAGCAGTTACTCGGTTACCGGGGTGTTCTCCTACGAGCAGTACTTC.

The gene calls are TRBV24-1 and TRBJ2-1; 8 bases map to TRBD2. The CDR3 spans 16 residues. The V segment lost 1 base and the J segment 2 bases; nucleotides outside the gene matches: 3. CDR1 KGHDR and CDR2 SFDVKD come from the germline V gene. The CDR3 spells CATSDLAGAPYNEQFF. In nucleotides, the CDR3 is TGTGCCACCAGTGATTTAGCGGGAGCGCCCTACAATGAGCAGTTCTTC.

At least ten counts were recorded for this clonotype. This rearrangement joins TRBV4-1 to TRBJ2-2, with a tentative D call TRBD2 (7 bases). The CDR3 totals 16 residues. Trimming took 1 base from V and 5 from J, leaving 14 bases between them. The germline gives CDR1 MGHRA, CDR2 YSYEKL. The DNA for the CDR3 is TGCGCCAGCAGCCAAGTGGGGGGGCTGGGGACCGGGGAGCTGTTTTTT. It codes for CASSQVGGLGTGELFF.

The chain has TRBV20-1 and TRBJ2-7; 11 bases align to TRBD2. The CDR3 loop spans 15 amino acids. Germline-derived CDR1 and CDR2 are DFQATT and SNEGSKA (reference sequence). V was pared by 5 bases and J by 0 bases, with 6 bases of the junction left unmatched. CDR3 coding DNA: TGCAGTGCTCCAAGACTAGCGGGGTACTCCTACGAGCAGTACGTC. This codes for CSAPRLAGYSYEQYV.

In its sample, this clonotype was seen a few times. The chain employs TRBV28 and TRBJ2-1, with D possibly being TRBD2 (6 bases). CDR3 length: 16 amino acids. The germline gives CDR1 MDHEN, CDR2 SYDVKM. Trimming removed 4 bases at V and 8 bases at J, with 21 bases between. CDR3 in amino acids: CASSSSGGSSTDEQFF. DNA of the CDR3: TGTGCCAGCAGTTCCAGTGGGGGGAGCTCAACGGATGAGCAGTTCTTC.

The table lists this clonotype with many counts. The genes are TRBV10-3 and TRBJ2-5; D unresolved. V gave up 2 bases and J gave up 3 bases, with 1 base separating them. The germline gives CDR1 ENHRY, CDR2 SYGVKD. There are 11 residues in the CDR3. CDR3 loop: CAISEEETQYF. As DNA, the CDR3 is TGTGCCATCAGTGAGGAAGAGACCCAGTACTTC.

This clonotype was counted only a few times. The V gene is TRBV7-9, the J gene TRBJ2-2; the match to TRBD2 covers 8 bases. V was clipped by 0 bases and J by 5 bases; unmatched bases: 8. The germline V gene has CDR1 SEHNR and CDR2 FQNEAQ (reference sequence). The CDR3 sequence is 17 residues long. CDR3 DNA: TGTGCCAGCAGCTTAGCGCTTAGCGGGGATCAAACCGGGGAGCTGTTTTTT. It specifies CASSLALSGDQTGELFF.

The genes are TRBV28 and TRBJ2-1, with 9 positions matching TRBD1. The germline V gene encodes CDR1 MDHEN and CDR2 SYDVKM. J gave up 3 bases and V 3 bases, and 6 bases lay outside the gene matches. This CDR3 has 16 residues. The CDR3 coding sequence is TGTGCCAGCAGTTTGCAAGTGGGACAGGGCTACAATGAGCAGTTCTTC. It yields the protein CASSLQVGQGYNEQFF.

This clonotype appeared once. The V call is TRBV5-1, the J call TRBJ2-4; TRBD2 aligns across 12 bases. CDR3 length: 20 amino acids. Germline V gene sequence: CDR1 SGHRS, CDR2 YFSETQ. The trim removed 0 bases at V and 0 bases at J, leaving 10 bases unmatched. The chain's CDR3 is CASSLGPGLAGPLAKNIQYF. CDR3 nucleotide sequence: TGCGCCAGCAGCTTGGGCCCGGGACTAGCGGGCCCGCTAGCCAAAAACATTCAGTACTTC.